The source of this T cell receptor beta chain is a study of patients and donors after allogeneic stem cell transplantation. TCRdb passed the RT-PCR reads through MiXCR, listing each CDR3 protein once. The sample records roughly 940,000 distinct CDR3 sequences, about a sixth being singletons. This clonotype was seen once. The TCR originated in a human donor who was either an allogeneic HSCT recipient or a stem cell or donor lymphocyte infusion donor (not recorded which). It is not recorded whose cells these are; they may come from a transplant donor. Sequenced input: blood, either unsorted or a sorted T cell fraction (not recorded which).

CDR3: CASSLGGPGLGETQYF. DNA of the CDR3: TGTGCCAGCAGCTTAGGGGGACCGGGACTAGGGGAGACCCAGTACTTC. The chain joins TRBV7-6 to TRBJ2-5, with 8 bases matching TRBD2. Per germline, CDR1 SGHVS and CDR2 FNYEAQ. J was trimmed by 5 bases and V by 1 base; bases with no gene match: 9. The CDR3 spans 16 residues.